Here is one TCR beta chain with its context. The source of the sample is a study of identifying expanded T cells in peripheral blood. Using immunoSEQ multiplex PCR, the repertoire was profiled, and TCRdb retains in-frame clones only, with some absent. The sample lists about 100,000 clones, 80% to 90% seen once, with approximately 5.7% in the top ten. Germline V gives CDR1 MNHNY, CDR2 SVGAGI (reference sequence). Trimming removed 4 bases from V and 4 bases from J, with 16 bases in between. The CDR3 runs to 15 residues. Collection occurred without any documented infections or immune events in donors. The source of this sequence is a person between 18 and 75 years old in good health. The specimen was blood. This chain uses TRBV6-6 with TRBJ1-2; D is unclear. The chain's CDR3 is CASSSTRAGSYGYTF. CDR3 nucleotide sequence: TGTGCCAGCAGTTCCACCCGGGCGGGGAGCTATGGCTACACCTTC.